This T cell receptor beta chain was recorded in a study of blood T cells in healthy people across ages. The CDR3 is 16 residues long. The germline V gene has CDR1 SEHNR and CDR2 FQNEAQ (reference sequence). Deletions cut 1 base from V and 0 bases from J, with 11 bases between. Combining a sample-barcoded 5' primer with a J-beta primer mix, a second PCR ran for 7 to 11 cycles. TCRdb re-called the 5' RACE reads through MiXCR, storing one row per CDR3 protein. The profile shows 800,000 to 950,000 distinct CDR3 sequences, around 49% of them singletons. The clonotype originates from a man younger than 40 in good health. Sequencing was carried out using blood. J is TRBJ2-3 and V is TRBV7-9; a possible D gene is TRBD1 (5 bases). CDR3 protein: CASSLGGSASTDTQYF. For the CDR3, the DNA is TGTGCCAGCAGCTTAGGGGGCTCAGCTAGCACAGATACGCAGTATTTT.